This T cell receptor beta chain was sequenced for a study of T-cell reconstitution after alpha-beta-depleted transplantation in children. This clonotype appeared many times. Its target is not known. Preparation of the TCRbeta library used unique molecular identifiers. TCRdb fed the PCR reads into MiXCR, producing one record per CDR3 protein. The sample holds around 17,000 distinct CDR3 sequences; around 4.9% are singletons and the top ten take roughly 7.1%. Study-wide points: About two months after transplant, alpha-beta T cells reportedly came from several hundred expanded graft clones. When one year had passed after transplant, most T-cell counts and diversity came from newly produced T cells.

The receptor's source is a boy younger than 18 with acute lymphoblastic leukemia, due to receive a stem cell transplant. Sample: PBMCs, taken before TCRalphabeta/CD19-depleted stem cell transplant.

CDR3 region: CASSQVPISGNTIYF. In DNA form, the CDR3 reads TGCGCCAGCAGCCAAGTACCGATCTCTGGAAACACCATATATTTT. The chain has TRBV4-1 and TRBJ1-3; D not certain. In germline, CDR1 is MGHRA, CDR2 YSYEKL. The length of the CDR3 is 15 residues. V was pared by 1 base and J by 0 bases, with 7 bases between.